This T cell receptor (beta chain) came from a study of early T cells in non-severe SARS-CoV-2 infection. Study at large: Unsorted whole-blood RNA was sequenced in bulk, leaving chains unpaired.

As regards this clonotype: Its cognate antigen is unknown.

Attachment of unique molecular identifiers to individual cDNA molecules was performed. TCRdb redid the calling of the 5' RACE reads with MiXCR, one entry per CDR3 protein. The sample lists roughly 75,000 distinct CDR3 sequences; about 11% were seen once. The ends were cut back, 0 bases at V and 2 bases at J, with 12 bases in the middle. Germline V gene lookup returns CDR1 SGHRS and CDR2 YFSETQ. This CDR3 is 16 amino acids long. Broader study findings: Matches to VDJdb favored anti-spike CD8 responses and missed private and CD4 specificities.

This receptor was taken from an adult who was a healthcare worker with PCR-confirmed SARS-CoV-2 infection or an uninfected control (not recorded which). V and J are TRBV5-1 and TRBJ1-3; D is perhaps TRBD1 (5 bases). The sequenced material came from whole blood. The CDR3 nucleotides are TGCGCCAGCAGCTTGGCGAGGGGAAAGGCTGGAAACACCATATATTTT. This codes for CASSLARGKAGNTIYF.